These 15 T cell receptor beta chains were sequenced from one sample in a study of OX40 agonist ivuxolimab in advanced cancers. The protocol was immunoSEQ multiplex PCR, while the TCRdb copy is restricted to in-frame clones and leaves out a portion. This table holds about 64,000 clones, about 88% found once. Sequences were derived from CD4+ or CD8+ T cells sorted from blood, sampled in a trial of the OX40 agonist ivuxolimab. The origin of the receptors is an adult with an advanced solid tumor such as melanoma, head and neck, liver or kidney cancer.

The chain links TRBV7-3 to TRBJ1-1; D might be TRBD1 (6 bases). This CDR3 has 15 residues. Trimming stripped 0 bases from V and 9 bases from J, with 17 bases between. Germline CDR1 is SGHTA and CDR2 is FQGTGA. The CDR3 here is CASSLTAGHGGKAFF. The CDR3 DNA is TGTGCCAGCAGCTTAACAGCGGGACACGGAGGGAAAGCTTTCTTT. The entire variable domain, with the rest obtained from reference TRBV7-3 and TRBJ1-1, is as follows: GAGVSQTPSNKVTEKGKYVELRCDPISGHTALYWYRQSLGQGPEFLIYFQGTGAADDSGLPNDRFFAVRPEGSVSTLKIQRTERGDSAVYLCASSLTAGHGGKAFFGQGTRLTVV.

The V call is TRBV18, the J call TRBJ1-2; D gene ambiguous. Trimming left V 2 bases short and J 0 bases short, with 7 bases between. The CDR3 length is 14 residues. CDR1 and CDR2 (germline): KGHSH, LQKENI. The CDR3 sequence: CASSPAGPNYGYTF. CDR3 sequence (DNA): TGTGCCAGCTCACCAGCAGGTCCTAACTATGGCTACACCTTC.

This clone was observed a handful of times. This chain links TRBV4-1 with TRBJ2-6; D not certain. Looked up from germline, CDR1 is MGHRA and CDR2 is YSYEKL. V was cut by 4 bases and J by 0 bases, with 10 bases left in between. The CDR3 totals 16 residues. This chain's CDR3 is CASSRQETSGANVLTF. As DNA, the CDR3 is TGCGCCAGCAGCCGGCAGGAAACCTCTGGGGCCAACGTCCTGACTTTC.

The V and J genes are TRBV5-1 and TRBJ2-3; 9 positions match TRBD2. V lost 4 bases to trimming and J lost 3 bases; unmatched junction nucleotides: 12. Germline V gene data show CDR1 as SGHRS and CDR2 as YFSETQ. The CDR3 runs 17 residues. The CDR3, as DNA: TGCGCCAGCAGCCCGGCCAACGGGCTAGCGGGGACAGATACGCAGTATTTT. Protein: CASSPANGLAGTDTQYF.

The table lists this clone with a count of one. The V call is TRBV18, the J call TRBJ1-1; 7 bases are a match to TRBD1. Germline-derived CDR1 and CDR2 are KGHSH and LQKENI. This CDR3 has 17 residues. V gave up 1 base and J gave up 4 bases; unmatched junction bases: 12. The CDR3 DNA follows: TGTGCCAGCTCACCACGGGGACAGTCTCATGGAGCCACTGAAGCTTTCTTT. The encoded protein is CASSPRGQSHGATEAFF.

The J gene is TRBJ2-2, the V gene TRBV7-2; D gene unclear. The CDR3 covers 14 residues. Germline CDR1 reads SGHTA; CDR2 reads FQGNSA. Trimming took 0 bases from V and 13 from J, leaving 15 bases between them. The CDR3 nucleotides are TGTGCCAGCAGCTTAGCATCAAGCCACCAAAGGCTGTTTTTT. Its protein is CASSLASSHQRLFF.

In its sample, this clone was seen many times. This sequence joins TRBV5-4 and TRBJ1-4; 7 bases align to TRBD1. The CDR3 has 13 residues. Trimming removed 6 bases from V and 6 bases from J; junction bases left unmatched: 5. CDR1 SGHNT and CDR2 YYREEE come from the germline V gene (reference sequence). In nucleotides, the CDR3 is TGTGCCAGCAAGTCCAGGGGGGATGAAAAACTGTTTTTT. This gives the protein CASKSRGDEKLFF.

The chain recombines TRBV7-3 with TRBJ1-1; no definite D call. Germline V CDR1 and CDR2: SGHTA, FQGTGA. The CDR3 is made up of 14 amino acids. V lost 5 bases and J lost 1, with 11 bases in between. CDR3 in amino acids: CASSRRPENTEAFF. CDR3 coding DNA: TGTGCCAGCAGCCGACGGCCGGAGAACACTGAAGCTTTCTTT.

V is TRBV28 and J is TRBJ1-2; possibly TRBD1 for D (5 bases). The CDR3 is made up of 14 amino acids. V was shortened by 5 bases and J by 4 bases, with 14 bases between the two germline ends. Germline-derived CDR1 and CDR2 are MDHEN and SYDVKM. CDR3 in amino acids: CASSPWGKGYGYTF. The CDR3 region has the DNA TGTGCCAGCAGTCCGTGGGGGAAAGGCTATGGCTACACCTTC.

This clone showed up just a few times. The chain is built from TRBV2 and TRBJ1-6, with D hard to call. Germline values: CDR1 SNHLY, CDR2 FYNNEI. V was shortened by 11 bases and J by 0 bases, with 5 bases between the two germline ends. This CDR3 is built from 12 residues. CDR3 protein: CAASSYNSPLHF. The CDR3 DNA reads as TGTGCCGCGAGCTCCTATAATTCACCCCTCCACTTT.

The V and J genes are TRBV5-4 and TRBJ1-1; 9 bases map to TRBD1. The CDR3 is 14 residues long. With 4 bases clipped from V and 3 bases from J, the junction kept 4 bases outside the gene matches. Germline CDR1 and CDR2: SGHNT and YYREEE (reference sequence). DNA for the CDR3: TGTGCCAGCAGCAACAGGGGGCGCGACACTGAAGCTTTCTTT. Its translation: CASSNRGRDTEAFF.

The CDR3 here is CASSLSGVSYEQYF. DNA for the CDR3: TGTGCCAGCAGTTTATCGGGGGTCTCCTACGAGCAGTACTTC. V usage is TRBV27 and J usage is TRBJ2-7, with D possibly being TRBD1 or TRBD2 (5 bases each). Germline V gene data show CDR1 as MNHEY and CDR2 as SMNVEV (reference sequence). V shed 0 bases and J shed 0 bases, with 6 bases lying between them. The CDR3 totals 14 residues.

This chain joins TRBV6-5 and TRBJ2-7; D might be TRBD1 (6 bases). This CDR3 contains 14 residues. Germline V CDR1 and CDR2: MNHEY, SVGAGI. Trimming took off 4 bases at V and 1 base at J, with 11 bases between the two ends. This CDR3 reads CASSSNRVSYEQYF. The DNA for the CDR3 is TGTGCCAGCAGTTCTAACAGGGTTTCCTACGAGCAGTACTTC.

The chain is built from TRBV6-1 and TRBJ1-1; D gene uncertain. CDR3 size: 14 residues. Germline values: CDR1 MNHNS, CDR2 SASEGT. Between the trimmed V and J ends, which lost 4 bases and 1 base, there was a span of 10 bases. DNA of the CDR3: TGTGCCAGCAGTGTACCCAACAGGAACACTGAAGCTTTCTTT. It specifies CASSVPNRNTEAFF.

V gene TRBV5-4 combines with J gene TRBJ2-7, with no clear D. The CDR3 is made up of 13 amino acids. The V end lost 0 bases, the J end lost 1 base, and 5 bases lay between the germline ends. Germline V gene sequence: CDR1 SGHNT, CDR2 YYREEE (reference sequence). The CDR3 reads CASSLGESYEQYF. For the CDR3, the DNA is TGTGCCAGCAGCTTGGGGGAATCCTACGAGCAGTACTTC.